This T cell receptor (beta chain) was observed in a study of blood T cells in healthy people across ages. Study-wide points: Diversity of TCR beta per million T cells declined in a roughly linear way with age. The authors considered diversity estimates from one million T cells to be underestimates.

Healthy Caucasian individuals from Russia aged roughly 6 to 90 served as donors. PBMCs were isolated at a quantity of at least 7 million per sample. Primers used in a second PCR of roughly 6 to 12 cycles were a sample-barcoded 5' primer and a J-beta primer mix. TCRdb processed the 5' RACE reads anew with MiXCR; each CDR3 protein has one entry. The data contain about 1.7 million distinct CDR3 sequences, over 25% of them seen just once; the ten biggest clones take up approximately 7.7%. This clonotype occurred a few times. Antigen specificity is unknown. The sample consisted of blood. The receptor was derived from a woman in her 30s in good health.

In DNA form, the CDR3 reads TGTGCCAGCAGCCCGAAAGGACAGGGGAGGGAAAAACTGTTTTTT. It is translated as CASSPKGQGREKLFF. The gene calls are TRBV14 and TRBJ1-4, with 9 bases lining up with TRBD1. Germline V gene sequence: CDR1 SGHDN, CDR2 FVKESK. The CDR3 has 15 amino acids. Unmatched junction bases numbered 8, after V lost 4 bases and J lost 8 bases.